The sequence of this TCR beta chain was determined in a study of persistence of HIV-infected CD4 T cells. Trimming took 6 bases from V and 0 from J, leaving 9 bases between them. The CDR3 length is 13 residues. Germline CDR1 and CDR2: SQVTM and ANQGSEA. The libraries were made with immunoSEQ version 4 in survey mode. Assay used: immunoSEQ multiplex PCR; TCRdb lists only in-frame clones, some missing. The sample comprises 40,000 or so clones, roughly 90% of which are singletons, and just over 1% rests with the top ten. This clone was seen just once. Its antigen is unidentified. This nonspecific control used anti-CD3/anti-CD28 bead stimulation of CD4+ T cells. CD4+ T cells upregulating both CD40 ligand and CD69 were sorted as responding cells.

The receptor was derived from an adult man with HIV who was CMV-seropositive. This chain uses TRBV29-1 with TRBJ2-1, with D uncertain. The source was CD4+ T cells sorted from PBMCs after roughly 19-hour stimulation, collected from a patient who received antiretroviral therapy. This CDR3 is CSVERSSYNEQFF. The CDR3 region has the DNA TGCAGCGTCGAGAGGAGCTCCTACAATGAGCAGTTCTTC.